This record looks at one T cell receptor beta chain sequence and its context. These data originate in a study of control samples from healthy donors and cancer patients. CDR1 and CDR2 from the germline V gene are MDHEN and SYDVKM. CDR3 length: 15 residues. J gave up 2 bases and V 10 bases, and 9 bases lay outside the gene matches. The repertoire was sequenced with immunoSEQ multiplex PCR; TCRdb's copy has only in-frame clones and lacks some. The table has about 410,000 clones, approximately 92% seen once. This receptor was identified in a man aged 35 to 55 with head and neck cancer. The chain employs TRBV28 and TRBJ1-1; 11 positions agree with TRBD1. Material for sequencing was PBMCs. CDR3 residues: CAIRGTGGINTEAFF. CDR3 nucleotide sequence: TGTGCCATCCGAGGGACAGGGGGAATCAACACTGAAGCTTTCTTT.